This is a list of T cell receptor beta chains from one sample in a study of patients and donors after allogeneic stem cell transplantation. TCRdb reprocessed the RT-PCR reads with MiXCR, giving one entry per CDR3 protein. The sample shows under 200,000 distinct CDR3 sequences, around 28% of them seen only once. Sequences were obtained from blood, either unsorted or a sorted T cell fraction (not recorded which). The source of these receptors is a human donor who was either an allogeneic HSCT recipient or a stem cell or donor lymphocyte infusion donor (not recorded which). It is not recorded whose cells these are; they may come from a transplant donor. The CDR3 runs from the conserved cysteine through the conserved F or W. A D gene is named only where the DNA matches it firmly.

d_call: -; v_call: TRBV5-6; j_call: TRBJ2-5; cdr3_aa: CASSSTIRWGETQYF
d_call: -; v_call: TRBV29-1; j_call: TRBJ2-1; cdr3_aa: CSVEDSTLLYNEQFF
d_call: TRBD1; v_call: TRBV12-3/TRBV12-4; j_call: TRBJ2-6; cdr3_aa: CAIRTGGKSGANVLTF
d_call: TRBD2; v_call: TRBV10-3; j_call: TRBJ2-7; cdr3_aa: CATFGLAGEQYF
d_call: TRBD1; v_call: TRBV27; j_call: TRBJ2-3; cdr3_aa: CASSLPGQGIDTQYF
d_call: -; v_call: TRBV29-1; j_call: TRBJ1-2; cdr3_aa: CSVEWGYGYTF
d_call: TRBD2; v_call: TRBV12-3/TRBV12-4; j_call: TRBJ2-1; cdr3_aa: CASSLLAGGPHNEQFF
d_call: TRBD1; v_call: TRBV10-3; j_call: TRBJ1-1; cdr3_aa: CAISEVQGVVEAFF
d_call: -; v_call: TRBV24-1; j_call: TRBJ2-5; cdr3_aa: CATSDEYQETQYF
d_call: -; v_call: TRBV4-3; j_call: TRBJ1-2; cdr3_aa: CASSPSGGLSYGYTF
d_call: -; v_call: TRBV7-7; j_call: TRBJ2-5; cdr3_aa: CASSLVSRETQYF
d_call: -; v_call: TRBV5-1; j_call: TRBJ2-2; cdr3_aa: CASARTGPGELFF
d_call: TRBD1; v_call: TRBV5-1; j_call: TRBJ1-1; cdr3_aa: CASSATGTNTEAFF
d_call: TRBD1; v_call: TRBV2; j_call: TRBJ1-5; cdr3_aa: CASSELTGSNQPQHF
d_call: -; v_call: TRBV27; j_call: TRBJ2-3; cdr3_aa: CASRPIQGWDTDTQYF
d_call: TRBD1; v_call: TRBV12-3/TRBV12-4; j_call: TRBJ1-2; cdr3_aa: CASRPGTGYGYTF
d_call: TRBD1; v_call: TRBV12-3/TRBV12-4; j_call: TRBJ2-5; cdr3_aa: CASSLDRGDLKETQYF
d_call: -; v_call: TRBV7-9; j_call: TRBJ1-2; cdr3_aa: CASSLVLGPSGYTF
d_call: -; v_call: TRBV29-1; j_call: TRBJ2-7; cdr3_aa: CSVQGGTTYYEQYF
d_call: -; v_call: TRBV4-2; j_call: TRBJ1-4; cdr3_aa: CASSQGTIRNEKLFF
d_call: -; v_call: TRBV20-1; j_call: TRBJ2-7; cdr3_aa: CSARDFGTSYEQYF
d_call: -; v_call: TRBV20-1; j_call: TRBJ2-1; cdr3_aa: CSAPWVNEQFF
d_call: TRBD2; v_call: TRBV12-3/TRBV12-4; j_call: TRBJ2-1; cdr3_aa: CASSKPGLEQFF
d_call: -; v_call: TRBV10-3; j_call: TRBJ2-2; cdr3_aa: CAISTTGELFF
d_call: -; v_call: TRBV6-2/TRBV6-3; j_call: TRBJ2-1; cdr3_aa: CASFDRLAYNEQFF
d_call: -; v_call: TRBV7-2; j_call: TRBJ2-5; cdr3_aa: CASSPSWGGETQYF
d_call: -; v_call: TRBV21-1; j_call: TRBJ1-6; cdr3_aa: CASSKKEKPGRDSPLHF
d_call: TRBD1; v_call: TRBV20-1; j_call: TRBJ1-5; cdr3_aa: CSAREHRGPSNQPQHF
d_call: -; v_call: TRBV20-1; j_call: TRBJ2-7; cdr3_aa: CSAPWAGGHEQYF
d_call: TRBD1; v_call: TRBV6-5; j_call: TRBJ1-1; cdr3_aa: CASTRTGFMNTEAFF
d_call: -; v_call: TRBV5-1; j_call: TRBJ2-2; cdr3_aa: CASSTGFLNTGELFF
d_call: TRBD2; v_call: TRBV15; j_call: TRBJ2-7; cdr3_aa: CATSRSRLAGYYEQYF
d_call: -; v_call: TRBV12-3/TRBV12-4; j_call: TRBJ2-3; cdr3_aa: CASSLALLATTDTQYF
d_call: -; v_call: TRBV30; j_call: TRBJ2-7; cdr3_aa: CAWSARGDEQYF
d_call: -; v_call: TRBV4-3; j_call: TRBJ1-3; cdr3_aa: CASSQDFQGNGNTIYF
d_call: TRBD2; v_call: TRBV14; j_call: TRBJ2-3; cdr3_aa: CASSQVSGVPDTQYF
d_call: -; v_call: TRBV29-1; j_call: TRBJ1-5; cdr3_aa: CSVGVGNSNQPQHF
d_call: -; v_call: TRBV6-5; j_call: TRBJ2-2; cdr3_aa: CASSRDRSTGELFF
d_call: -; v_call: TRBV20-1; j_call: TRBJ2-1; cdr3_aa: CSARGLGGGRINEQFF
d_call: TRBD1; v_call: TRBV3-1; j_call: TRBJ2-7; cdr3_aa: CASSQWDRSYEQYF
d_call: -; v_call: TRBV6-5; j_call: TRBJ2-7; cdr3_aa: CASSYQDTSYEQYF
d_call: TRBD1; v_call: TRBV6-2/TRBV6-3; j_call: TRBJ1-6; cdr3_aa: CASSYLTGAHSPLHF
d_call: TRBD1; v_call: TRBV7-8; j_call: TRBJ1-5; cdr3_aa: CASSRPGQANQPQHF
d_call: -; v_call: TRBV20-1; j_call: TRBJ1-1; cdr3_aa: CSARVSGEAFF
d_call: TRBD2; v_call: TRBV7-9; j_call: TRBJ2-5; cdr3_aa: CASSAGTSGRETQYF
d_call: TRBD1; v_call: TRBV29-1; j_call: TRBJ1-2; cdr3_aa: CSVKQGAHMSYGYTF
d_call: TRBD1; v_call: TRBV5-1; j_call: TRBJ2-7; cdr3_aa: CASRQGVYEQYF
d_call: TRBD1; v_call: TRBV6-2/TRBV6-3; j_call: TRBJ1-2; cdr3_aa: CASSLTGQGDYGYTF
d_call: TRBD2; v_call: TRBV20-1; j_call: TRBJ2-3; cdr3_aa: CSALPLAGFNTQYF
d_call: -; v_call: TRBV7-2; j_call: TRBJ2-5; cdr3_aa: CASSLNGRALEGTQYF
d_call: TRBD2; v_call: TRBV14; j_call: TRBJ2-7; cdr3_aa: CASSPLAGGPDEQYF
d_call: -; v_call: TRBV5-1; j_call: TRBJ2-3; cdr3_aa: CASSPGLRTDTQYF
d_call: -; v_call: TRBV5-1; j_call: TRBJ2-1; cdr3_aa: CASSLGGDSYNEQFF
d_call: TRBD2; v_call: TRBV7-9; j_call: TRBJ2-7; cdr3_aa: CATGGIYEQYF
d_call: -; v_call: TRBV6-2/TRBV6-3; j_call: TRBJ2-1; cdr3_aa: CASSSPIGSYNEQFF
d_call: TRBD1; v_call: TRBV5-1; j_call: TRBJ2-7; cdr3_aa: CASSQGQGSYEQYF
d_call: TRBD1; v_call: TRBV20-1; j_call: TRBJ1-4; cdr3_aa: CSAGDRPATNEKLFF
d_call: -; v_call: TRBV28; j_call: TRBJ1-3; cdr3_aa: CASNSAGSGNTIYF
d_call: -; v_call: TRBV6-6; j_call: TRBJ1-5; cdr3_aa: CASSRIGPQHF
d_call: -; v_call: TRBV6-5; j_call: TRBJ1-2; cdr3_aa: CASSPYRAPLLNYGYTF